This is a list of T cell receptor beta chains from one sample in a study of blood T cell repertoires in COVID-19. Assay used: immunoSEQ multiplex PCR; TCRdb lists only in-frame clones, some missing. The sample has approximately 160,000 clones; around 84% are singletons. Specimen: peripheral blood. These receptors were taken from a woman older than 75 with acute or convalescent COVID-19. Both conserved end residues are part of each CDR3. A D gene is named only where the DNA matches it firmly. The listing skips clone size in some rows; elsewhere it reads once, few, many or a size class.

D gene,J gene,V gene,clone size,CDR3 DNA,CDR3 protein
-,TRBJ1-1,TRBV5-8,-,TGTGCCAGCAACAACCCCTTCCAGCAGGGTTGGACTGAAGCTTTCTTT,CASNNPFQQGWTEAFF
-,TRBJ2-3,TRBV27,-,TGTGCCACCCGTCTTCGGTCGGCAGATACGCAGTATTTT,CATRLRSADTQYF
TRBD2,TRBJ2-1,TRBV2,-,TGTGCCAGCAAACGGGAGGGTATGCATGAGCAGTTCTTC,CASKREGMHEQFF
TRBD1,TRBJ1-1,TRBV19,-,TGTGCCAGTAGTGCAGGGGGTGTGGTGAACACTGAAGCTTTCTTT,CASSAGGVVNTEAFF
TRBD1,TRBJ1-2,TRBV11-2,-,TGTGCCAGCAGCTTCGGACAGGGACCCCTAAACTATGGCTACACCTTC,CASSFGQGPLNYGYTF
-,TRBJ1-2,TRBV9,-,TGTGCCAGCAGCGTAGGTCCTGGGGGCGAAGACTACACCTTC,CASSVGPGGEDYTF
TRBD1,TRBJ2-7,TRBV19,-,TGTGCCAGTAGTGGGGACAGTGGCGAGCAGTACTTC,CASSGDSGEQYF
TRBD1,TRBJ2-1,TRBV3-1/TRBV3-2,-,TGTGCCAGCAGCCTAGGGACAGCCTCCTACAATGAGCAGTTCTTC,CASSLGTASYNEQFF
-,TRBJ1-2,TRBV18,-,TGTGCCAGCTCACCACCGGTCGCAGGGGATTATGGCTACACCTTC,CASSPPVAGDYGYTF
-,TRBJ1-6,TRBV2,-,TGTGCCAGCAGACAAGGGGCACCACCCCTCCACTTT,CASRQGAPPLHF
-,TRBJ2-7,TRBV11-3,-,TGTGCCAGCAGCTTAGACGGTTACTCCTACGAGCAGTACTTC,CASSLDGYSYEQYF
-,TRBJ2-5,TRBV4-2,-,TGTGCCAGCAGTCCGGACTGGCAAGAGACCCAGTACTTC,CASSPDWQETQYF
-,TRBJ1-4,TRBV2,-,TGTGCCAGCAGAGAACAGGGTAGGGAAAAACTGTTTTTT,CASREQGREKLFF
-,TRBJ1-1,TRBV5-1,-,TGCGCCAGCAGCTTGGAAGCAGGGGACACTGAAGCTTTCTTT,CASSLEAGDTEAFF
-,TRBJ2-7,TRBV28,few,TGTGCCAGCAGCGGCTGGGTACAGAACTACGAGCAGTACTTC,CASSGWVQNYEQYF
-,TRBJ2-1,TRBV7-2,-,TGTGCCAGCAGCTTAGCTTTGTTAGCGCTTTCCTCCTACAATGAGCAGTTCTTC,CASSLALLALSSYNEQFF
-,TRBJ2-7,TRBV6-5,-,TGTGCCAGCACCCTGCAGGCATCCTACGAGCAGTACTTC,CASTLQASYEQYF
TRBD2,TRBJ2-3,TRBV2,-,TGTGCCAGCAGTGAAGTTGGCGGGTCTAGCGGGACCAACACCATAACTAGCACAGATACGCAGTATTTT,CASSEVGGSSGTNTITSTDTQYF
-,TRBJ1-6,TRBV4-3,-,TGCGCCAGCAGCCAAGATGCGGGGCCCGGCGTTGGACCCCTCCACTTT,CASSQDAGPGVGPLHF
TRBD2,TRBJ2-7,TRBV9,-,TGTGCCAGCAGCGTAGGCACTAGCGGGGTTTACGAGCAGTACTTC,CASSVGTSGVYEQYF
-,TRBJ1-1,TRBV4-2,-,TGTGCCAGCAGCCAAGGACCTACTAGTCACACTGAAGCTTTCTTT,CASSQGPTSHTEAFF
-,TRBJ1-2,TRBV3-1/TRBV3-2,-,TGTGCCAGCAGCCAAGACGGACAGACAATAGCCAATGGCTACACCTTC,CASSQDGQTIANGYTF
-,TRBJ1-2,TRBV4-2,-,TGTGCCAGCAGCCAAGAAATGAGGGCCAACTATGGCTACACCTTC,CASSQEMRANYGYTF
TRBD1,TRBJ1-1,TRBV19,-,TGTGCCAGTAGTCCGACAGGGGGGAGGTCTGAAGCTTTCTTT,CASSPTGGRSEAFF
TRBD2,TRBJ2-7,TRBV28,-,TGTGCCACCGGCCGGCGGGAGGAGGTAATGGGCGAGCAGTACTTC,CATGRREEVMGEQYF
TRBD1,TRBJ1-4,TRBV9,-,TGTGCCAGCAGCACTCGACAGGGGGCAAGAGAAAAACTGTTTTTT,CASSTRQGAREKLFF
-,TRBJ2-4,TRBV14,-,TGTGCCAGCAGCTTTGGGCGATACCATATGACCAAAAACATTCAGTACTTC,CASSFGRYHMTKNIQYF
TRBD2,TRBJ2-1,TRBV3-1/TRBV3-2,-,TGTGCCAGCAGCCTGGACCTGGGACTAGCGGGACCAACCCCCTACAATGAGCAGTTCTTC,CASSLDLGLAGPTPYNEQFF
-,TRBJ2-1,TRBV4-1,few,TGCGCCAGCAGCCAAGACTTCCCCAGCTCCTACAATGAGCAGTTCTTC,CASSQDFPSSYNEQFF
TRBD1,TRBJ1-2,TRBV25-1,-,TGTGCCACGGGACAGGGCGACTATGGCTACACCTTC,CATGQGDYGYTF
-,TRBJ2-3,TRBV5-6,-,TGTGCCAGCAGCTTTTTAGCAGATACGCAGTATTTT,CASSFLADTQYF
-,TRBJ2-2,TRBV5-1,-,TGCGCCAGTTCTTTCGAGCCAACCGGGGAGCTGTTTTTT,CASSFEPTGELFF
TRBD2,TRBJ2-1,TRBV4-3,-,TGCGCCAGCAGCCCTGGGACTAGCGGGGCATACAATGAGCAGTTCTTC,CASSPGTSGAYNEQFF
-,TRBJ2-5,TRBV15,-,TGTGCCACCGCCCAAGGGAGGGAGACCCAGTACTTC,CATAQGRETQYF
-,TRBJ2-1,TRBV14,-,TGTGCCAGCAGCCTCAGGATAGAACACAATGAGCAGTTCTTC,CASSLRIEHNEQFF
-,TRBJ2-7,TRBV28,-,TGTGCCAGCATGGCAGTTAAGTACGAGCAGTACTTC,CASMAVKYEQYF
TRBD1,TRBJ1-2,TRBV7-2,-,TGTGCCAGCAGCCCAAGGACAGGGGGTAACTATGGCTACACCTTC,CASSPRTGGNYGYTF
TRBD1,TRBJ1-2,TRBV19,-,TGTGCCAGCAGAGGGGGCAGGTCAAATGGCTACACCTTC,CASRGGRSNGYTF
-,TRBJ2-7,TRBV5-1,-,TGCGCCAGCAGCTTTACGGGGGTTAACCCCTACGAGCAGTACTTC,CASSFTGVNPYEQYF
TRBD1,TRBJ2-4,TRBV9,-,TGTGCCAGCAGCCCAGACGCCAGGGGGAATTGGGACATTCAGTACTTC,CASSPDARGNWDIQYF
TRBD1,TRBJ2-4,TRBV5-1,-,TGCGCCAGCAGCTTGGGACAGGGAGTCTCCAAAAACATTCAGTACTTC,CASSLGQGVSKNIQYF
-,TRBJ1-2,TRBV27,-,TGTGCCAGCAGCCACAGCGAGGGCTATGGCTACACCTTC,CASSHSEGYGYTF
-,TRBJ1-1,TRBV6-5,-,TGTGCCAGCAGTTACTCGGGCAGGGCTGAAGCTTTCTTT,CASSYSGRAEAFF
-,TRBJ1-5,TRBV18,-,TGTGCCAGCTCACCTGGGGGGCAGCCCCAGCATTTT,CASSPGGQPQHF
-,TRBJ1-5,TRBV6-2/TRBV6-3,-,TGTGCCAGCAGTTACCAGGGGAACTGGCAGCCCCAGCATTTT,CASSYQGNWQPQHF
TRBD2,TRBJ2-3,TRBV5-6,-,TGTGCCAGCAGACTTGCCGGGGGGACGCAGTATTTT,CASRLAGGTQYF
-,TRBJ1-2,TRBV9,-,TGTGCCAGCAGCGTAGAGGCAGGGTTCGACTATGGCTACACCTTC,CASSVEAGFDYGYTF
-,TRBJ1-6,TRBV28,once,TGTGCCAGCAGTTTGGGGAGACCCCAGGCGCGTTCACCCCTCCACTTT,CASSLGRPQARSPLHF
TRBD2,TRBJ2-3,TRBV2,-,TGTGCCAGCTCTCCCTATAGCGGGAGAAATACGCAGTATTTT,CASSPYSGRNTQYF
-,TRBJ1-2,TRBV7-9,-,TGTGCCAGCAGCCAGACAGGCCAAGGCTACACCTTC,CASSQTGQGYTF
-,TRBJ2-3,TRBV7-2,-,TGTGCCAGCAGCTTAGCGCTAGCAGGAGATACGCAGTATTTT,CASSLALAGDTQYF
-,TRBJ1-1,TRBV5-4,few,TGTGCCAGCAGCCCGGAACAGGGTTCGAACACTGAAGCTTTCTTT,CASSPEQGSNTEAFF
TRBD2,TRBJ2-3,TRBV28,-,TGTGCCAGCAGTTTAATGGCGGGAGGGCGAGGAGATACGCAGTATTTT,CASSLMAGGRGDTQYF
TRBD1,TRBJ2-6,TRBV5-1,once,TGCGCCAGCAGCCCAAGGACAGGAGGCACTGGGGCCAACGTCCTGACTTTC,CASSPRTGGTGANVLTF
TRBD1,TRBJ1-4,TRBV9,-,TGTGCCAGCAGCCCCCGGGACAGACGTAATGAAAAACTGTTTTTT,CASSPRDRRNEKLFF
-,TRBJ1-2,TRBV19,-,TGTGCCAGTAGTATCTCCGGGGGGAGCTATGGCTACACCTTC,CASSISGGSYGYTF
-,TRBJ2-7,TRBV7-8,-,TGTGCCAGCAGCTCCGACAACCCACTTGGCTACGAGCAGTACTTC,CASSSDNPLGYEQYF
-,TRBJ1-2,TRBV11-2,-,TGTGCCAGCAGTCCGGGAGTTAGCAACTATGGCTACACCTTC,CASSPGVSNYGYTF
-,TRBJ2-1,TRBV2,-,TGTGCCAGCAGTGACCAGGCTTGGGCCCACAATGAGCAGTTCTTC,CASSDQAWAHNEQFF